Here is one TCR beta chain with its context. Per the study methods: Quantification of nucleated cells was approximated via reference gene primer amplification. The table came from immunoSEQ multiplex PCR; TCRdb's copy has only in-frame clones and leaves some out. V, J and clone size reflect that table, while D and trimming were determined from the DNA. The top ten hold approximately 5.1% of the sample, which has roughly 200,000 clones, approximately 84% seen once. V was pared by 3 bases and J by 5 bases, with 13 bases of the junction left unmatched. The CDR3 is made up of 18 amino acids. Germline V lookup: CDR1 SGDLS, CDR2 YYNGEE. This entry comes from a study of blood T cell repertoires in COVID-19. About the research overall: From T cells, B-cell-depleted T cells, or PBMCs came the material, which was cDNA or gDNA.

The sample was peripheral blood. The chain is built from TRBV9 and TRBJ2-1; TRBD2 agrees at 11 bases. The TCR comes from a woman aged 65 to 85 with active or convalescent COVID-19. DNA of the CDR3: TGTGCCAGCAGCGCGACTAGCGGGACCCCACGAACGAACAATGAGCAGTTCTTC. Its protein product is CASSATSGTPRTNNEQFF.